This T cell receptor beta chain was documented in a study of T cell repertoires in cytomegalovirus infection. Overall study: The public TCR beta signatures pointed to both CMV infection and matching HLA type. Findings and limits, study-wide: Across the ex vivo response, the dominant clonotypes were HLA-C-restricted CMV-specific TCR beta clonotypes. CMV carriers having the relevant HLA were flagged by cumulative public TCR beta family frequency.

CDR3 length: 19 residues. Germline assignment: CDR1 MNHEY and CDR2 SVGAGI. Losses at the gene ends were 0 bases for V and 5 bases for J; bases not matched to a gene: 16. One entry per CDR3 protein, called by TCRdb with MiXCR from the reads. The data contain roughly 640,000 distinct CDR3 sequences, roughly a quarter of them singletons. About this clonotype itself: Its antigen is unidentified.

The sample consisted of CD8+ T cells from PBMCs. This clonotype originated in a human donor in good health (CMV status not recorded). Some clones in this sample may be carry-over from other donors' samples. The rearrangement joins TRBV6-5 to TRBJ1-2, with TRBD1 identical over 9 bases. The CDR3 here is CASSYSSRTGEGIAYGYTF. As DNA, the CDR3 is TGTGCCAGCAGTTACTCGTCCAGGACAGGGGAGGGTATAGCATATGGCTACACCTTC.